These 10 T cell receptor beta chains came from one sample sequenced in a study of T cell repertoires in cytomegalovirus infection. TCRdb used MiXCR to reprocess the reads, holding one entry per CDR3 protein. The profile shows approximately 500,000 distinct CDR3 sequences, approximately 11% of them singletons. Material: PBMCs. Receptors originate from a human donor in good health (CMV status not recorded). Some clones in this sample may be carry-over from other donors' samples.

This chain connects TRBV2 to TRBJ2-2, with 7 bases that match TRBD2. Germline V gene data show CDR1 as SNHLY and CDR2 as FYNNEI. The CDR3 covers 14 residues. With V trimmed by 10 bases and J by 1 base, 6 bases remained unmatched. The CDR3 sequence: CANREGLNTGELFF. CDR3 bases: TGTGCCAATAGGGAGGGCTTGAACACCGGGGAGCTGTTTTTT.

This clonotype was observed a few times. This rearrangement joins TRBV5-4 to TRBJ1-2; TRBD1 matches 7 bases. Germline V CDR1 and CDR2: SGHNT, YYREEE (reference sequence). The CDR3 is made up of 14 amino acids. Trimming removed 0 bases from V and 8 bases from J; junction bases left unmatched: 7. CDR3 DNA: TGTGCCAGCAGCTTGGGCCCCGACAGGGTCGGCTACACCTTC. Translation gives CASSLGPDRVGYTF.

This clonotype was found many times. The chain joins TRBV6-1 to TRBJ1-2; 8 nucleotides agree with TRBD1. The CDR3 totals 13 residues. The V gene end was trimmed by 8 bases and the J gene end by 4 bases; junction bases not matched to a gene: 6. CDR1 is MNHNS and CDR2 is SASEGT in the germline V gene. CDR3 sequence: CASGTGGGYGYTF. In DNA, the CDR3 is TGTGCCAGCGGAACAGGGGGGGGCTATGGCTACACCTTC.

This clonotype has a handful of counts. The rearrangement links TRBV5-1 to TRBJ2-1, with a tentative D call TRBD1 (6 bases). The V end was cut by 0 bases, the J end by 4 bases, with 14 bases between. CDR3 size: 16 residues. CDR1 SGHRS and CDR2 YFSETQ come from the germline V gene. The CDR3 coding sequence is TGCGCCAGCAGCTTGGCCCCAGGGGTCACTTACAATGAGCAGTTCTTC. Amino acids: CASSLAPGVTYNEQFF.

This clonotype was counted only a few times. This chain links TRBV5-1 with TRBJ2-3; D may match TRBD1 or TRBD2 (5 bases each). The CDR3 consists of 16 residues. Trimming stripped 0 bases from V and 0 bases from J, with 11 bases between. The germline V gene has CDR1 SGHRS and CDR2 YFSETQ. CDR3 nucleotides: TGCGCCAGCAGCTTGGGCCGGGACCTCAGCACAGATACGCAGTATTTT. Amino acids: CASSLGRDLSTDTQYF.

This clonotype has just a few counts. The chain recombines TRBV4-2 with TRBJ1-1; TRBD1 matches at 8 bases. The CDR3 extends over 17 amino acids. Germline-derived CDR1 and CDR2 are LGHNA and YNFKEQ. The V segment lost 0 bases and the J segment 3 bases; nucleotides outside the gene matches: 9. In DNA, the CDR3 is TGTGCCAGCAGCCAAGAGGGTCAGGGGGCTGGGGACACTGAAGCTTTCTTT. Its protein is CASSQEGQGAGDTEAFF.

The chain employs TRBV5-4 and TRBJ2-2; D is possibly TRBD1 (6 bases). The ends were cut back, 0 bases at V and 4 bases at J, with 22 bases in the middle. This CDR3 is 19 amino acids long. The germline V gene has CDR1 SGHNT and CDR2 YYREEE (reference sequence). The CDR3 sequence is CASSLVAGGARYGTGELFF. CDR3 coding DNA: TGTGCCAGCAGCTTGGTTGCTGGGGGCGCGCGGTACGGCACCGGGGAGCTGTTTTTT.

This clonotype showed up many times. This chain joins TRBV6-1 and TRBJ2-7, with D unresolved. Per the germline V gene, CDR1 is MNHNS and CDR2 is SASEGT. Deletions cut 7 bases from V and 1 base from J, with 11 bases between. The CDR3 extends over 13 amino acids. CDR3 sequence reads: CASTVRASYEQYF. The CDR3 nucleotides read TGTGCCAGCACCGTCAGAGCTTCCTACGAGCAGTACTTC.

This clonotype was seen at least ten times. The genes are TRBV7-6 and TRBJ1-1; D unresolved. The CDR3 runs 13 residues. CDR1 and CDR2 from the germline V gene are SGHVS and FNYEAQ. Trimming removed 5 bases at V and 3 bases at J, with 10 bases between. CDR3 sequence (DNA): TGTGCCAGCAGCACTGGTGAGGACACTGAAGCTTTCTTT. Its protein product is CASSTGEDTEAFF.

The V gene is TRBV7-3, the J gene TRBJ2-1, with TRBD2 matching 9 bases. Germline CDR1 reads SGHTA; CDR2 reads FQGTGA. Trimming at V came to 1 base and at J to 7 bases, leaving 17 bases not matched to a gene. CDR3 length: 19 amino acids. The CDR3 region is CASSLNPSGTETIGNEQFF. CDR3 coding DNA: TGTGCCAGCAGCTTAAACCCTAGCGGGACCGAGACGATAGGGAATGAGCAGTTCTTC.